The T cell receptor beta chain described here comes from a study of human T cells and chemical hapten exposure. TCRdb reprocessed the RACE reads via MiXCR and lists one record per CDR3 protein. Of roughly 200,000 distinct CDR3 sequences listed, approximately 20% are singletons. Trimming at V came to 3 bases and at J to 4 bases, leaving 10 bases not matched to a gene. The germline CDR1 and CDR2 sequences are MGHDK and SYGVNS. The CDR3 length is 16 residues. The sample's time point: patch test 1, 2 weeks after DPC sensitization. The treatment: therapeutic diphenylcyclopropenone sensitization with weekly scalp DPC.

This clonotype was obtained from a woman in her forties or fifties with alopecia areata. Some clones in this sample may be carry-over from other donors' samples. The sequences come from whole blood, collected in connection with sensitization to the hapten diphenylcyclopropenone (DPC). V gene TRBV25-1 combines with J gene TRBJ1-1, with TRBD1 matching over 8 bases. CDR3 sequence (DNA): TGTGCCAGCAGTGACTTTCATACAGGGGGTCCCACTGAAGCTTTCTTT. Its translation is CASSDFHTGGPTEAFF.